This TCR beta chain was obtained from a study of metastatic and nonmetastatic thyroid tumors. Study-level results: Compared with benign nodules, malignant thyroid tumors were reported to have significantly higher TCR beta diversity in both blood and tumor.

No patient received treatment before thyroid surgery. With regard to this clone: The antigen is not known.

The V gene lost 3 bases and the J gene lost 0 bases, with 23 bases spanning the gap. This CDR3 contains 19 residues. CDR1 is MNHEY, CDR2 SMNVEV, per germline (reference sequence). TCRdb re-called the PCR reads via MiXCR. Of roughly 30,000 clones in the sample, 3.7% were seen once. The sample comprised blood. This chain connects TRBV27 to TRBJ1-1; possible D gene TRBD1, 6 bases. This receptor was identified in a male donor with papillary thyroid cancer or a benign thyroid nodule (not recorded which). Some clones in this sample may be carry-over from other donors' samples. The CDR3 region is CASSLKPGGGAWMNTEAFF. The CDR3, as DNA: TGTGCCAGCAGTTTGAAACCGGGGGGGGGGGCCTGGATGAACACTGAAGCTTTCTTT.